The T cell receptor beta chain described here comes from a study of shared clonotypes between healthy human individuals. This CDR3 is 15 amino acids long. Trimming cost V 6 bases and J 3 bases, with 18 bases left between them. Germline V gene lookup returns CDR1 MNHNS and CDR2 SASEGT. This clone was seen a handful of times. The study drew all its donors from Caucasian adults living in Nashville, Tennessee. Unsorted PBMC contributed approximately 280 ng DNA, around 30,000 T cell genomes, to each replicate PCR. Sequenced by immunoSEQ multiplex PCR; TCRdb stores in-frame clones only, minus some. The sample lists hundreds of thousands of clones; around 79% were seen once.

V and J are TRBV6-1 and TRBJ2-7; weak D call: TRBD1 (6 bases). Input material: PBMCs. This sequence originates from a woman aged 40 to 49 in good health. Some clones in this sample may be carry-over from other donors' samples. CDR3 residues: CASSTNRAGDYEQYF. The DNA of the CDR3 is TGTGCCAGCAGCACCAACAGGGCCGGGGACTACGAGCAGTACTTC.